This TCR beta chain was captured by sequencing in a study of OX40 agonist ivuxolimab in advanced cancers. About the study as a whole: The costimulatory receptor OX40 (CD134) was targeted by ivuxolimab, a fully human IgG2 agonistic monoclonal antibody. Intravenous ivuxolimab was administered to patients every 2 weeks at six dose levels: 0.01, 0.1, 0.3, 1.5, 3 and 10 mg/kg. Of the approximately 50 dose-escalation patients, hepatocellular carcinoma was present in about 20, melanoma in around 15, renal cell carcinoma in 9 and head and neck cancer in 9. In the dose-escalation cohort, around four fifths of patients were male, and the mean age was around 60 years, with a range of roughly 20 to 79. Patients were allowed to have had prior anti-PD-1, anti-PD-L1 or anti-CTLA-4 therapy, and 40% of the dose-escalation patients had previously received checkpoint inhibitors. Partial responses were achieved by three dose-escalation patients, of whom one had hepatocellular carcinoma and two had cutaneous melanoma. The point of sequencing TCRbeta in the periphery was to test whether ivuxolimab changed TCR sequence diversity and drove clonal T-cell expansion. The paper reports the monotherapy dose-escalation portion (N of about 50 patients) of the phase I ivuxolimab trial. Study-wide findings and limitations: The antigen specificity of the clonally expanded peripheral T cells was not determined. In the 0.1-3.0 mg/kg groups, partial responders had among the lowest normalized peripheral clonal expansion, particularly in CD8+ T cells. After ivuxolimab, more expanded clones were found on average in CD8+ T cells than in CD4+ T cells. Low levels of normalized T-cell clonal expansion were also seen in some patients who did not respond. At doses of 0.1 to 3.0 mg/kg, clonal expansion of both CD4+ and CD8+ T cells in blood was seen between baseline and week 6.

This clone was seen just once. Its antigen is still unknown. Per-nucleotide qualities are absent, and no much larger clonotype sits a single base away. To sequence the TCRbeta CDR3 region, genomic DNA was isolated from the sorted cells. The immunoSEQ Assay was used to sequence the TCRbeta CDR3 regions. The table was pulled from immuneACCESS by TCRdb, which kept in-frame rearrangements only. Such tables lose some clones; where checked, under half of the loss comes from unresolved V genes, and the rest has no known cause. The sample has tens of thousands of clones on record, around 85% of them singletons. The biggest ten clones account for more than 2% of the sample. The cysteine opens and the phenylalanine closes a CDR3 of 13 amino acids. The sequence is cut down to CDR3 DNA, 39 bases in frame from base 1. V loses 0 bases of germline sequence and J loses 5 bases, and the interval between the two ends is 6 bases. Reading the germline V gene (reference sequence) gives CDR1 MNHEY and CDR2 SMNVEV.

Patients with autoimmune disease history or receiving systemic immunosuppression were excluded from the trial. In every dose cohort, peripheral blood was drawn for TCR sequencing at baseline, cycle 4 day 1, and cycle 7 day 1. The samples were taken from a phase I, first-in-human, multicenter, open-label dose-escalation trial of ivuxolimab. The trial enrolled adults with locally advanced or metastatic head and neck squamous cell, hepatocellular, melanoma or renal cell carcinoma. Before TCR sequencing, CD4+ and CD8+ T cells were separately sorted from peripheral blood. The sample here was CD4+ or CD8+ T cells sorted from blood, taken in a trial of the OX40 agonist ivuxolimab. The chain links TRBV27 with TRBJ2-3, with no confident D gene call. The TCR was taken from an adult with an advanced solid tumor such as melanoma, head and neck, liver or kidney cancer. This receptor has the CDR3 CASSLSRLDTQYF. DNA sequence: TGTGCCAGCAGTTTATCTAGGCTAGATACGCAGTATTTT.